This is a list of T cell receptor beta chains from one sample in a study of early T cells in non-severe SARS-CoV-2 infection. TCRdb re-called the 5' RACE reads through MiXCR, storing one row per CDR3 protein. This table has roughly 63,000 distinct CDR3 sequences, roughly 13% appearing once. Sequenced sample: whole blood. The source is an adult who was a healthcare worker with PCR-confirmed SARS-CoV-2 infection or an uninfected control (not recorded which). Both conserved end residues are part of each CDR3. A D gene is named only where the DNA matches it firmly. Not every row has a clone size; where given, it reads once, few, many or a size class.

CDR3 DNA: TGTGCCAGCAGGCCCGGGACCACCGCGAAGTACGAGCAGTACTTC
CDR3 protein: CASRPGTTAKYEQYF
D gene: NA
V gene: TRBV5-6
J gene: TRBJ2-7
clone size: NA

CDR3 DNA: TGTGCCAGCAGCGCGGACATAACAGATACGCAGTATTTT
CDR3 protein: CASSADITDTQYF
D gene: NA
V gene: TRBV7-8
J gene: TRBJ2-3
clone size: many

CDR3 DNA: TGTGCCAGCAGCTTAAGGACAGCGAACACTGAAGCTTTCTTT
CDR3 protein: CASSLRTANTEAFF
D gene: NA
V gene: TRBV7-2
J gene: TRBJ1-1
clone size: NA

CDR3 DNA: TGTGCCAGCCGGGGAGGCCGGAAGACCCAGTACTTC
CDR3 protein: CASRGGRKTQYF
D gene: NA
V gene: TRBV6-5
J gene: TRBJ2-5
clone size: many

CDR3 DNA: TGTGCCAGCAACCGGGGATCCTATGGCTACACCTTC
CDR3 protein: CASNRGSYGYTF
D gene: NA
V gene: TRBV2
J gene: TRBJ1-2
clone size: many

CDR3 DNA: TGTGCCAGCAGTGCCCAGGGGGCTTCTATTTATGGCTACACCTTC
CDR3 protein: CASSAQGASIYGYTF
D gene: TRBD1
V gene: TRBV6-1
J gene: TRBJ1-2
clone size: many

CDR3 DNA: TGTGCCACCAGCGATTCAGACACTAGCTCCTACAATGAGCAGTTCTTC
CDR3 protein: CATSDSDTSSYNEQFF
D gene: NA
V gene: TRBV24-1
J gene: TRBJ2-1
clone size: many

CDR3 DNA: TGTGCCAGCAGCCCCACAGGCCCCTATGGCTACACCTTC
CDR3 protein: CASSPTGPYGYTF
D gene: NA
V gene: TRBV9
J gene: TRBJ1-2
clone size: few

CDR3 DNA: TGTGCCAGCAGCGAGGGGGACCTCTACGAGCAGTACTTC
CDR3 protein: CASSEGDLYEQYF
D gene: NA
V gene: TRBV9
J gene: TRBJ2-7
clone size: NA

CDR3 DNA: TGCAGTGCCAAGACTAGTCCCCAAGAGACCCAGTACTTC
CDR3 protein: CSAKTSPQETQYF
D gene: NA
V gene: TRBV20-1
J gene: TRBJ2-5
clone size: few

CDR3 DNA: TGTGCCAGCCGGGCAGGGGTAACCACTGAAGCTTTCTTT
CDR3 protein: CASRAGVTTEAFF
D gene: NA
V gene: TRBV6-5
J gene: TRBJ1-1
clone size: many

CDR3 DNA: TGCGTTGTTGCGGCAGACAATGAGCAGTTCTTC
CDR3 protein: CVVAADNEQFF
D gene: NA
V gene: TRBV29-1
J gene: TRBJ2-1
clone size: few

CDR3 DNA: TGTGCCAGCAGTAGACAGTTCACCGGGGAGCTGTTTTTT
CDR3 protein: CASSRQFTGELFF
D gene: NA
V gene: TRBV6-1
J gene: TRBJ2-2
clone size: NA

CDR3 DNA: TGTGCCACCAAAAGACAGGCGGAAAGGAATGAGCAGTTCTTC
CDR3 protein: CATKRQAERNEQFF
D gene: NA
V gene: TRBV10-3
J gene: TRBJ2-1
clone size: few

CDR3 DNA: TGCGCCAGCAGCTTGGCCCTGACTAGCGGGAGTCAAGAGACCCAGTACTTC
CDR3 protein: CASSLALTSGSQETQYF
D gene: TRBD2
V gene: TRBV5-1
J gene: TRBJ2-5
clone size: NA

CDR3 DNA: TGTGCCAGCAGCGTCGAGGGGGCAAGCACAGATACGCAGTATTTT
CDR3 protein: CASSVEGASTDTQYF
D gene: TRBD1
V gene: TRBV9
J gene: TRBJ2-3
clone size: NA

CDR3 DNA: TGTGCCAGCAGTTTATTAGGAATGGGGGCCTACGAGCAGTACTTC
CDR3 protein: CASSLLGMGAYEQYF
D gene: NA
V gene: TRBV12-3/TRBV12-4
J gene: TRBJ2-7
clone size: few

CDR3 DNA: TGTGCCAGCAGCGGATCGGGCCCCGACTTGACACCCCTCCACTTT
CDR3 protein: CASSGSGPDLTPLHF
D gene: NA
V gene: TRBV7-2
J gene: TRBJ1-6
clone size: NA

CDR3 DNA: TGCGCCAGCAGCTCGGGGGAGAACTATGGCTACACCTTC
CDR3 protein: CASSSGENYGYTF
D gene: NA
V gene: TRBV5-1
J gene: TRBJ1-2
clone size: many

CDR3 DNA: TGCAGCGTCCCCGGGACTAGCGGGGGCCTCTCCTACAATGAGCAGTTCTTC
CDR3 protein: CSVPGTSGGLSYNEQFF
D gene: TRBD2
V gene: TRBV29-1
J gene: TRBJ2-1
clone size: many

CDR3 DNA: TGCAGCGTTGAAGGGGGGGGCCTTCCTGAGCAGTTCTTC
CDR3 protein: CSVEGGGLPEQFF
D gene: NA
V gene: TRBV29-1
J gene: TRBJ2-1
clone size: many

CDR3 DNA: TGTGCCAGCAGTTATGGTATGGGCTTCGGCTACACCTTC
CDR3 protein: CASSYGMGFGYTF
D gene: NA
V gene: TRBV12-3/TRBV12-4
J gene: TRBJ1-2
clone size: NA

CDR3 DNA: TGTGCCTGGAGTGTATCTCCGAGACTAGCGGGGGTCCCACAAGAGACCCAGTACTTC
CDR3 protein: CAWSVSPRLAGVPQETQYF
D gene: TRBD2
V gene: TRBV30
J gene: TRBJ2-5
clone size: few

CDR3 DNA: TGTGCCAGCAGCCCATTGGGGAATAGCAATCAGCCCCAGCATTTT
CDR3 protein: CASSPLGNSNQPQHF
D gene: NA
V gene: TRBV5-5
J gene: TRBJ1-5
clone size: many

CDR3 DNA: TGTGCCACCACACGGGGGAATGAGCAGTTCTTC
CDR3 protein: CATTRGNEQFF
D gene: NA
V gene: TRBV12-3/TRBV12-4
J gene: TRBJ2-1
clone size: few

CDR3 DNA: TGTGCCAGCAGCCACCCCGGCCTGGAGCAGTACTTC
CDR3 protein: CASSHPGLEQYF
D gene: NA
V gene: TRBV7-2
J gene: TRBJ2-7
clone size: many

CDR3 DNA: TGCGCCAGCGAAAAGTATTGGGGCGACGAGCAGTACTTC
CDR3 protein: CASEKYWGDEQYF
D gene: NA
V gene: TRBV5-1
J gene: TRBJ2-7
clone size: many

CDR3 DNA: TGTGCCAGCAGGGGAACAGGGGAGGGCTATGGCTACACCTTC
CDR3 protein: CASRGTGEGYGYTF
D gene: TRBD1
V gene: TRBV6-5
J gene: TRBJ1-2
clone size: few

CDR3 DNA: TGTGCCAGCAGCCGATACAGGAGGCCCGTTGAGCAGTTCTTC
CDR3 protein: CASSRYRRPVEQFF
D gene: NA
V gene: TRBV4-2
J gene: TRBJ2-1
clone size: many

CDR3 DNA: TGTGCCAGTAGTGCGGATGGAGTAGCGGGGCGGAGGGCTACGCAGTATTTT
CDR3 protein: CASSADGVAGRRATQYF
D gene: TRBD2
V gene: TRBV19
J gene: TRBJ2-3
clone size: many

CDR3 DNA: TGTGCCAGCAGCTCCGTCCCGGGACAGGGTTGGTCACCCCTCCACTTT
CDR3 protein: CASSSVPGQGWSPLHF
D gene: TRBD1
V gene: TRBV7-9
J gene: TRBJ1-6
clone size: NA

CDR3 DNA: TGCAGTGCTAGGGGGGCCGGCCGCTCCTATAATTCACCCCTCCACTTT
CDR3 protein: CSARGAGRSYNSPLHF
D gene: NA
V gene: TRBV20-1
J gene: TRBJ1-6
clone size: few

CDR3 DNA: TGCGCCAGCAGCTTGGCCGGGTCTGGGAATGGCTACACCTTC
CDR3 protein: CASSLAGSGNGYTF
D gene: NA
V gene: TRBV5-1
J gene: TRBJ1-2
clone size: many

CDR3 DNA: TGCGCCAGCAGCACCACCGGGACAGGTAGCTCGTATTTT
CDR3 protein: CASSTTGTGSSYF
D gene: TRBD1
V gene: TRBV5-1
J gene: TRBJ2-3
clone size: many

CDR3 DNA: TGCAGTGCTAGAGAGAGAGACTCCAGGGAGTCTAATGAAAAACTGTTTTTT
CDR3 protein: CSARERDSRESNEKLFF
D gene: NA
V gene: TRBV20-1
J gene: TRBJ1-4
clone size: medium-sized

CDR3 DNA: TGTGCCAGCAGGGTCGGACAGGGCCCCCATGGCTACACCTTC
CDR3 protein: CASRVGQGPHGYTF
D gene: TRBD1
V gene: TRBV6-1
J gene: TRBJ1-2
clone size: many

CDR3 DNA: TGTGCCAGCTCCTCACCCCTCCACTTT
CDR3 protein: CASSSPLHF
D gene: NA
V gene: TRBV2
J gene: TRBJ1-6
clone size: NA

CDR3 DNA: TGTGCCAGCAGTGGACGGGCCCCTATCATGAACACTGAAGCTTTCTTT
CDR3 protein: CASSGRAPIMNTEAFF
D gene: NA
V gene: TRBV6-5
J gene: TRBJ1-1
clone size: few

CDR3 DNA: TGCAGTGCTAAACCTACAGGGACTCACACTGAAGCTTTCTTT
CDR3 protein: CSAKPTGTHTEAFF
D gene: NA
V gene: TRBV20-1
J gene: TRBJ1-1
clone size: once

CDR3 DNA: TGTGCCAGCAGTGCCCCACGTAAGGACCTCGGGACTGAGACCCAGTACTTC
CDR3 protein: CASSAPRKDLGTETQYF
D gene: NA
V gene: TRBV6-2/TRBV6-3
J gene: TRBJ2-5
clone size: few

CDR3 DNA: TGCAGCGTTCGGGACAGCTGGGGCTACACCTTC
CDR3 protein: CSVRDSWGYTF
D gene: TRBD1
V gene: TRBV29-1
J gene: TRBJ1-2
clone size: many

CDR3 DNA: TGTGCCAGCACCCCATTTGCAGGAGCTAACTATGGCTACACCTTC
CDR3 protein: CASTPFAGANYGYTF
D gene: NA
V gene: TRBV6-5
J gene: TRBJ1-2
clone size: many

CDR3 DNA: TGCAGTGCTAGAGGAGGGGCAGGGGGTTCAGATACGCAGTATTTT
CDR3 protein: CSARGGAGGSDTQYF
D gene: TRBD1
V gene: TRBV20-1
J gene: TRBJ2-3
clone size: few

CDR3 DNA: TGTGCCAGCAGACCCCCGGGCGGGCGCAGTCAGCCCCAGCATTTT
CDR3 protein: CASRPPGGRSQPQHF
D gene: NA
V gene: TRBV12-3/TRBV12-4
J gene: TRBJ1-5
clone size: many

CDR3 DNA: TGTGCCAGCTCACCACAGGGGGAAGAGACCCAGTACTTC
CDR3 protein: CASSPQGEETQYF
D gene: NA
V gene: TRBV18
J gene: TRBJ2-5
clone size: few

CDR3 DNA: TGCGCCAGCAGTGAGTTACTTCGCCGGGACCCCGGTGCCCCCACAGATACGCAGTATTTT
CDR3 protein: CASSELLRRDPGAPTDTQYF
D gene: NA
V gene: TRBV10-2
J gene: TRBJ2-3
clone size: many

CDR3 DNA: TGCAGCGTTCTTCCAGGGCCACCCTACGAGCAGTACTTC
CDR3 protein: CSVLPGPPYEQYF
D gene: NA
V gene: TRBV29-1
J gene: TRBJ2-7
clone size: once

CDR3 DNA: TGTGCCAGCAGTGCCGGGACAGGGGCCTACGAGCAGTACTTC
CDR3 protein: CASSAGTGAYEQYF
D gene: TRBD1
V gene: TRBV27
J gene: TRBJ2-7
clone size: many

CDR3 DNA: TGTGCCAGCCAACCGACAGGGGGCAACCTGGGGACTGAAGCTTTCTTT
CDR3 protein: CASQPTGGNLGTEAFF
D gene: TRBD1
V gene: TRBV27
J gene: TRBJ1-1
clone size: many

CDR3 DNA: TGTGCCAGCAGTTACTCGTCCGAGAATACGCAGTATTTT
CDR3 protein: CASSYSSENTQYF
D gene: NA
V gene: TRBV6-2/TRBV6-3
J gene: TRBJ2-3
clone size: many

CDR3 DNA: TGTGCCTGGAGTGGGGACGGGGCCCAGTACTTC
CDR3 protein: CAWSGDGAQYF
D gene: NA
V gene: TRBV30
J gene: TRBJ2-5
clone size: few

CDR3 DNA: TGTGCCAGCAGTTTTGAGGGGGCGGTAGATACGCAGTATTTT
CDR3 protein: CASSFEGAVDTQYF
D gene: TRBD1
V gene: TRBV28
J gene: TRBJ2-3
clone size: many

CDR3 DNA: TGCAGTGCTGACCCCCGGTACATCGCCCCTATGAGAGTCACCTTC
CDR3 protein: CSADPRYIAPMRVTF
D gene: NA
V gene: TRBV20-1
J gene: TRBJ1-2
clone size: NA

CDR3 DNA: TGTGCCAGCAGCCGGTCGGAGACCCAGTACTTC
CDR3 protein: CASSRSETQYF
D gene: NA
V gene: TRBV3-1
J gene: TRBJ2-5
clone size: few

CDR3 DNA: TGTGCCAGCAGCTTGTGGCAGGCAAATCAGCCCCAGCATTTT
CDR3 protein: CASSLWQANQPQHF
D gene: NA
V gene: TRBV5-6
J gene: TRBJ1-5
clone size: NA

CDR3 DNA: TGTGCCAGCAGCTACCTAGGACTGGCCTACGAGCAGTACTTC
CDR3 protein: CASSYLGLAYEQYF
D gene: NA
V gene: TRBV7-2
J gene: TRBJ2-7
clone size: few